These 32 T cell receptor beta chains share one sample of origin, sequenced in a study of cytomegalovirus exposure and HLA in healthy donors. Primers for the PCR totalled 60 Vbeta and 13 Jbeta. Sequenced by immunoSEQ multiplex PCR; TCRdb stores in-frame clones only, minus some. The table has about 280,000 clones, 80% to 90% seen once. Sequencing used PBMCs. The receptor set was obtained from a woman under 30 in good health and CMV-seronegative.

V usage is TRBV5-8 and J usage is TRBJ2-3; D is possibly TRBD2 (6 bases). This CDR3 is built from 15 residues. The V and J ends lost 0 bases and 0 bases respectively, with 8 bases between them. Per the germline V gene, CDR1 is SGHTS and CDR2 is YDEGEE. CDR3 nucleotides: TGTGCCAGCAGCTTGGCGGGGGAGAGCACAGATACGCAGTATTTT. Encoded protein: CASSLAGESTDTQYF.

The chain carries TRBV5-1 and TRBJ2-7; 9 nucleotides align to TRBD1. The junction had 2 bases not matched to a gene; V was cut back by 4 bases and J by 0 bases. Germline-derived CDR1 and CDR2 are SGHRS and YFSETQ. The CDR3 contains 14 residues. CDR3 protein: CASSRQGDSYEQYF. CDR3 DNA sequence: TGCGCCAGCAGCAGACAGGGGGACTCCTACGAGCAGTACTTC.

This clone occurred once. J is TRBJ1-5 and V is TRBV14; 7 bases fit TRBD1. There are 14 residues in the CDR3. In germline, CDR1 is SGHDN, CDR2 FVKESK. The ends lost 1 base at V and 7 bases at J; junction bases unmatched: 4. The CDR3 DNA reads as TGTGCCAGCAGCCAAGTAGGGGGCGACCAGCCCCAGCATTTT. Residues: CASSQVGGDQPQHF.

The V gene is TRBV9, the J gene TRBJ2-7; 8 nucleotides line up with TRBD1. Germline trimming cut 0 bases from V and 2 bases from J; bases unmatched to any gene: 1. The CDR3 spans 14 residues. The V gene's germline CDR1 is SGDLS and CDR2 YYNGEE. The CDR3 loop reads CASSVGGQAYEQYF. As DNA, the CDR3 is TGTGCCAGCAGCGTAGGGGGACAGGCCTACGAGCAGTACTTC. Full variable domain (missing parts from reference TRBV9 and TRBJ2-7): DSGVTQTPKHLITATGQRVTLRCSPRSGDLSVYWYQQSLDQGLQFLIQYYNGEERAKGNILERFSAQQFPDLHSELNLSSLELGDSALYFCASSVGGQAYEQYFGPGTRLTVT.

The V call is TRBV15, the J call TRBJ2-5; 11 bases match TRBD1. Judging by the DNA end, TRBJ2-7 fits better; the J call may be wrong. The germline gives CDR1 LNHNV, CDR2 YYDKDF (reference sequence). The CDR3 extends over 15 amino acids. This CDR3 reads CATSGMRTGGNEQYF. CDR3 in DNA: TGTGCCACCAGCGGAATGAGGACAGGGGGCAACGAGCAGTACTTC.

V is TRBV19 and J is TRBJ2-7; 8 nucleotides match TRBD1. This CDR3 is built from 16 residues. The germline CDR1 and CDR2 sequences are LNHDA and SQIVND (reference sequence). Trimming removed 4 bases from V and 4 bases from J; junction bases left unmatched: 12. CDR3 residues: CASSTRGTGGFYEQYF. CDR3 sequence (DNA): TGTGCCAGTAGTACCCGCGGAACAGGGGGATTTTACGAGCAGTACTTC.

This sequence joins TRBV7-8 and TRBJ2-7; D perhaps matches TRBD2 (5 bases). The CDR3 is made up of 16 amino acids. Germline loops: CDR1 SGHVS, CDR2 FQNEAQ. The ends were cut back, 0 bases at V and 1 base at J, with 13 bases in the middle. The CDR3 nucleotides are TGTGCCAGCAGCTTAGCGGGAGTGGACGGATCCTACGAGCAGTACTTC. Translating gives CASSLAGVDGSYEQYF.

This chain uses TRBV7-9 with TRBJ2-5; maybe TRBD2 (5 bases). This CDR3 comprises 14 residues. Per the germline V gene, CDR1 is SEHNR and CDR2 is FQNEAQ (reference sequence). V shed 5 bases and J shed 5 bases, with 15 bases lying between them. The CDR3 region is CASSLTTGLETQYF. The CDR3 DNA sequence: TGTGCCAGCAGCCTAACTACGGGGTTGGAGACCCAGTACTTC.

This chain links TRBV5-1 with TRBJ2-2; D not resolved. V lost 0 bases to trimming and J lost 1 base, with 7 bases between them. CDR1 SGHRS and CDR2 YFSETQ come from the germline V gene. The CDR3 is 15 amino acids. CDR3 nucleotides: TGCGCCAGCAGCTTGGGGGCCGGGAACACCGGGGAGCTGTTTTTT. Residues: CASSLGAGNTGELFF.

V gene TRBV2 combines with J gene TRBJ2-7; tentatively, D is TRBD1 (7 bases). The CDR3 has 15 residues. Per germline, CDR1 SNHLY and CDR2 FYNNEI. V lost 5 bases to trimming and J lost 0 bases, with 14 bases between them. CDR3 protein: CASSLGGTDSYEQYF. As DNA, the CDR3 is TGTGCCAGCAGTTTGGGCGGGACAGACTCCTACGAGCAGTACTTC.

This clone is a singleton in its sample. V is TRBV2 and J is TRBJ2-1; the match to TRBD2 covers 8 bases. CDR1 is SNHLY and CDR2 is FYNNEI in the germline V gene. This CDR3 comprises 16 residues. With 8 bases clipped from V and 8 bases from J, the junction kept 17 bases outside the gene matches. The CDR3 DNA is TGTGCCAGCGAAGAAGATGAGCGGGGGACGTTCGATGAGCAGTTCTTC. Encoded protein: CASEEDERGTFDEQFF.

CDR3 amino acids: CASSLAGQGAVGYTF. As DNA, the CDR3 is TGTGCCAGCAGCTTAGCGGGACAGGGGGCGGTTGGCTACACCTTC. This chain connects TRBV11-2 to TRBJ1-2; 12 bases line up with TRBD1. Germline V gene data show CDR1 as SGHAT and CDR2 as FQNNGV. This CDR3 region has 15 residues. The junction had 4 bases not matched to a gene; V was cut back by 1 base and J by 7 bases. The full variable domain, in which reference TRBV11-2 and TRBJ1-2 provide the parts outside the CDR3, is EAGVAQSPRYKIIEKRQSVAFWCNPISGHATLYWYQQILGQGPKLLIQFQNNGVVDDSQLPKDRFSAERLKGVDSTLKIQPAKLEDSAVYLCASSLAGQGAVGYTFGSGTRLTVV.

The chain is built from TRBV5-6 and TRBJ2-3; D perhaps matches TRBD1 (5 bases). The CDR3 has 13 amino acids. V was shortened by 4 bases and J by 2 bases, with 8 bases between the two germline ends. Germline CDR1 SGHDT, CDR2 YYEEEE. The CDR3 nucleotides are TGTGCCAGCAGCCAGGACAACACAGATACGCAGTATTTT. The encoded protein is CASSQDNTDTQYF. Complete variable domain (other parts from reference TRBV5-6 and TRBJ2-3): DAGVTQSPTHLIKTRGQQVTLRCSPKSGHDTVSWYQQALGQGPQFIFQYYEEEERQRGNFPDRFSGHQFPNYSSELNVNALLLGDSALYLCASSQDNTDTQYFGPGTRLTVL.

The rearrangement uses TRBV15 and TRBJ1-5, with a possible D match to TRBD1 (6 bases). The CDR3 contains 15 residues. The ends were cut back, 3 bases at V and 1 base at J, with 10 bases in the middle. Germline values: CDR1 LNHNV, CDR2 YYDKDF (reference sequence). This CDR3 reads CATSRDGQSNQPQHF. The CDR3 DNA is TGTGCCACCAGCAGGGACGGACAGAGCAATCAGCCCCAGCATTTT.

The chain has TRBV27 and TRBJ2-1; the match to TRBD2 covers 14 bases. CDR1 and CDR2 (germline): MNHEY, SMNVEV (reference sequence). This CDR3 spans 19 amino acids. V shed 4 bases and J 7 bases; nucleotides not matched to a gene: 15. The CDR3 here is CASSSTGTSGGPGGNEQFF. CDR3 nucleotide sequence: TGTGCCAGCAGTTCAACTGGGACTAGCGGGGGCCCTGGTGGGAATGAGCAGTTCTTC.

On this clone: In the same sample, other DNA sequences code for this CDR3. The V and J genes are TRBV25-1 and TRBJ2-1, with D perhaps matching TRBD2 (5 bases). This CDR3 has 16 amino acids. Per the germline V gene, CDR1 is MGHDK and CDR2 is SYGVNS. V was pared by 6 bases and J by 2 bases, with 17 bases between. CDR3 DNA: TGTGCCAGCAGGTCCCGATCTAGAGCGGCCTACAATGAGCAGTTCTTC. The encoded protein is CASRSRSRAAYNEQFF.

The V and J genes are TRBV10-3 and TRBJ1-2; D might be TRBD1 (5 bases). CDR3 size: 11 residues. Trimming removed 8 bases from V and 8 bases from J, with 12 bases in between. CDR1 and CDR2 (germline): ENHRY, SYGVKD. The CDR3 DNA is TGTGCCATCGGCGGGGGGTTCGGCTACACCTTC. As protein: CAIGGGFGYTF.

The chain links TRBV18 to TRBJ1-4, with D perhaps matching TRBD1 (6 bases). Deletions cut 6 bases from V and 0 bases from J, with 11 bases between. Germline CDR1 KGHSH, CDR2 LQKENI. There are 15 residues in the CDR3. CDR3 loop: CASSLNRATNEKLFF. In DNA form, the CDR3 reads TGTGCCAGCTCCCTAAACAGGGCAACTAATGAAAAACTGTTTTTT.

This clone was recorded once. The V call is TRBV2, the J call TRBJ2-7; D might be TRBD2 (5 bases). The CDR3 is 15 amino acids. The germline V gene encodes CDR1 SNHLY and CDR2 FYNNEI. V gave up 5 bases and J gave up 3 bases, with 17 bases separating them. The CDR3 loop is CASSPPRAGDYEQYF. The CDR3 region has the DNA TGTGCCAGCAGTCCTCCACGGGCGGGTGACTACGAGCAGTACTTC.

The chain recombines TRBV10-3 with TRBJ2-7; tentatively, D is TRBD1 (6 bases). Germline V lookup: CDR1 ENHRY, CDR2 SYGVKD. The V end was cut by 3 bases, the J end by 5 bases, with 23 bases between. The CDR3 sequence is 17 residues long. CDR3 nucleotide sequence: TGTGCCATCAGTGACGGGACCGGGCCTACAGGGATCCACGAGCAGTACTTC. Its translation is CAISDGTGPTGIHEQYF.

This clone was observed a single time. The V and J genes are TRBV10-2 and TRBJ2-7; tentatively, D is TRBD2 (6 bases). The CDR3 extends over 16 amino acids. Germline V gene sequence: CDR1 WSHSY, CDR2 SAAADI. The ends were cut back, 4 bases at V and 1 base at J, with 17 bases in the middle. This chain's CDR3 is CASSGGAALLSYEQYF. CDR3 coding DNA: TGCGCCAGCAGTGGCGGGGCAGCCCTTCTTTCCTACGAGCAGTACTTC.

The chain employs TRBV6-1 and TRBJ1-2, with D possibly TRBD1 on 5 matching bases. The CDR3 consists of 18 residues. V was cut by 2 bases and J by 5 bases, with 24 bases left in between. Germline CDR1 MNHNS, CDR2 SASEGT. The CDR3 spells CASSELGLTLAGLYGYTF. The DNA for the CDR3 is TGTGCCAGCAGTGAACTGGGACTCACCCTTGCAGGACTTTATGGCTACACCTTC.

The chain combines TRBV6-5 with TRBJ2-7; D perhaps matches TRBD2 (5 bases). V lost 3 bases and J 3 bases, leaving 15 bases between the germline ends. CDR1 is MNHEY, CDR2 SVGAGI, per germline. The CDR3 extends over 15 amino acids. The CDR3 coding sequence is TGTGCCAGCAGTTATCAGACGGGGAAGGGCTACGAGCAGTACTTC. Protein sequence: CASSYQTGKGYEQYF.

The chain combines TRBV7-6 with TRBJ1-5, with a weak D call TRBD1 (6 bases). The germline CDR1 and CDR2 sequences are SGHVS and FNYEAQ. This CDR3 contains 14 residues. The V and J ends lost 5 bases and 3 bases respectively, with 11 bases between them. CDR3 in DNA: TGTGCCAGCAGCCCTGACAGGAACAATCAGCCCCAGCATTTT. Protein product: CASSPDRNNQPQHF.

The rearrangement uses TRBV6-5 and TRBJ2-7, with D perhaps TRBD1 (7 bases). V gave up 6 bases and J gave up 4 bases, with 16 bases separating them. In germline, CDR1 is MNHEY, CDR2 SVGAGI. This CDR3 spans 14 amino acids. This chain's CDR3 is CASRREQGRYEQYF. CDR3 in DNA: TGTGCCAGCAGAAGGGAACAGGGGAGGTACGAGCAGTACTTC.

This rearrangement joins TRBV9 to TRBJ2-5; 8 nucleotides align to TRBD2. CDR1 is SGDLS and CDR2 is YYNGEE in the germline V gene. Trimming cost V 0 bases and J 2 bases; bases outside gene matches: 9. The CDR3 is 17 amino acids. Here the CDR3 DNA reads TGTGCCAGCAGCGTAGGCGTCGCTAGCGGGTCTCAAGAGACCCAGTACTTC. It specifies CASSVGVASGSQETQYF.

This chain links TRBV7-8 with TRBJ1-1, with D uncertain. Germline V lookup: CDR1 SGHVS, CDR2 FQNEAQ. The V gene lost 1 base and the J gene lost 6 bases, with 9 bases spanning the gap. CDR3 length: 13 residues. In nucleotides, the CDR3 is TGTGCCAGCAGCTTAGAGACGAGGGCTGAAGCTTTCTTT. It codes for CASSLETRAEAFF.

This clone has a handful of counts. V gene TRBV5-6 combines with J gene TRBJ1-3; 7 bases agree with TRBD1. The germline gives CDR1 SGHDT, CDR2 YYEEEE. This CDR3 is 15 amino acids long. V lost 4 bases to trimming and J lost 4 bases; unmatched junction nucleotides: 8. The CDR3 sequence is CASSVDRVGGNTIYF. The CDR3, as DNA: TGTGCCAGCAGCGTAGACAGGGTCGGCGGAAACACCATATATTTT.

This chain joins TRBV19 and TRBJ2-4; a possible D gene is TRBD1 (6 bases). The CDR3 contains 17 residues. The germline CDR1 and CDR2 sequences are LNHDA and SQIVND (reference sequence). V lost 1 base to trimming and J lost 0 bases, with 13 bases between them. CDR3 bases: TGTGCCAGTAGTATAGGTGGGGGCGGCTTAGCCAAAAACATTCAGTACTTC. Its protein product is CASSIGGGGLAKNIQYF.

This chain uses TRBV2 with TRBJ1-1, with a weak D call TRBD1 (6 bases). There are 15 residues in the CDR3. In germline, CDR1 is SNHLY, CDR2 FYNNEI. V shed 5 bases and J shed 5 bases, with 18 bases lying between them. The CDR3 sequence is CASSLVRAGATEAFF. In DNA, the CDR3 is TGTGCCAGCAGTCTCGTTCGTGCAGGGGCGACTGAAGCTTTCTTT.

A word on this clone: This sample also contains other DNA sequences that code for the same CDR3. The rearrangement joins TRBV4-1 to TRBJ1-2; TRBD1 might be the D (5 bases). With 1 base removed from V and 2 bases from J, the gap between germline ends came to 8 bases. Germline V gene data show CDR1 as MGHRA and CDR2 as YSYEKL. The CDR3 contains 14 residues. The CDR3 is CASSQGGANYGYTF. CDR3 coding DNA: TGCGCCAGCAGCCAAGGTGGGGCCAACTATGGCTACACCTTC.

The chain recombines TRBV27 with TRBJ2-7; D is unclear. The V end was cut by 5 bases, the J end by 0 bases, with 5 bases between. In germline, CDR1 is MNHEY, CDR2 SMNVEV (reference sequence). The CDR3 runs to 12 residues. CDR3 sequence reads: CASSTSSYEQYF. CDR3 DNA: TGTGCCAGCAGTACGAGCTCCTACGAGCAGTACTTC.